This T cell receptor beta chain is from a study of regulatory T cells in long-lasting Graves disease. To note about this clonotype: A far larger clone is just one base off, so this is likely a read error.

Time point here: newly diagnosed GD, antithyroid drugs for less than 3 months. The TCR library used RNA extracted from PBMCs. Looked up from germline, CDR1 is MNHEY and CDR2 is SVGEGT. Trimming removed 4 bases at V and 7 bases at J, with 16 bases between. The CDR3 is made up of 15 amino acids. HTBI primers from iRepertoire and Arm-PCR of CDR3 regions yielded the TCR beta libraries. Source study methods: In the combined samples, 55 to 75 TRBV and fewer than 15 TRBJ segments were identified. TCRdb independently ran MiXCR on the multiplex PCR reads; one entry per CDR3 protein. The authors' filters were not applied to this entry. The sample lists hundreds of thousands of distinct CDR3 sequences, roughly 12% occurring once. These same data were also listed under a study on T cells in Graves' hyperthyroidism and ophthalmopathy. Per that paper: In the blood, most expanded thyroid clonotypes above 0.001 appeared as well.

The rearrangement uses TRBV6-2 or TRBV6-3 and TRBJ2-2, with a tentative D call TRBD2 (5 bases). This TCR was recovered from a man between 25 and 39 years old with Graves disease. This sample comprised peripheral blood mononuclear cells (PBMCs), obtained at new diagnosis, from a patient treated with antithyroid drugs. The CDR3 DNA reads TGTGCCAGCAGTTTAGAGGGTTCAGGTAACGGGGAGCTGTTTTTT. The encoded protein is CASSLEGSGNGELFF.